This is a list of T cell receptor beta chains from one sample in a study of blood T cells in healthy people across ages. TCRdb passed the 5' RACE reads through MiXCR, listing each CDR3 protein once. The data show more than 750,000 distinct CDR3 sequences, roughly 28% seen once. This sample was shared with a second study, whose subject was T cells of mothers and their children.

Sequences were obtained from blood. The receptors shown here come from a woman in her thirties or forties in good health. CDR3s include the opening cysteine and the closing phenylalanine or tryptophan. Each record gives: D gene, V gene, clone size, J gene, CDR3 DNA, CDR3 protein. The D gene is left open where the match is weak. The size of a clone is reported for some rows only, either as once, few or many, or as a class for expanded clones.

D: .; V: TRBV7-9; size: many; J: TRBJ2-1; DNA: TGTGCCAGCAGCTTGTTGCGTCCCTACAATGAGCAGTTCTTC; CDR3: CASSLLRPYNEQFF
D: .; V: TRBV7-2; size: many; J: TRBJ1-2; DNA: TGTGCCAGCAGCCTCTCGATTACCTATGGCTACACCTTC; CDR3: CASSLSITYGYTF
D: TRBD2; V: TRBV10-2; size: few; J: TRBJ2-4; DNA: TGCGCCAGCAGTGAACCCAGACTAGCGGGGAGCAATGAGCAGTACTTC; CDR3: CASSEPRLAGSNEQYF
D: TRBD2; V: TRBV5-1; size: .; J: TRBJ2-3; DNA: TGCGCCAGCAGCGGAAGCGGGGTTAGCACAGATACGCAGTATTTT; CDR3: CASSGSGVSTDTQYF
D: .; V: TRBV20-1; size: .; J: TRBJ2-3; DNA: TGCAGCGGGGGCTCCTCAGATACGCAGTATTTT; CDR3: CSGGSSDTQYF
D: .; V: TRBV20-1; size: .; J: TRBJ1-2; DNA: TGCAGTGCAAAGACGGGACTCCATGGCTACACCTTC; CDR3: CSAKTGLHGYTF
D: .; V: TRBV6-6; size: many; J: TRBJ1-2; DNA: TGTGCCAGCAGTTACTCGGGGGCGCCTAACTATGGCTACACCTTC; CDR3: CASSYSGAPNYGYTF
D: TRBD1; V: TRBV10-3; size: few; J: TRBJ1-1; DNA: TGTGCCATCAGTGGAAGACAGGGCCCGAACACTGAAGCTTTCTTT; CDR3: CAISGRQGPNTEAFF
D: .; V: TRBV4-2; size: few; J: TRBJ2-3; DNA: TGTGCCAGCAGCCCCGATGGGACAAGAGGAGATACGCAGTATTTT; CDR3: CASSPDGTRGDTQYF
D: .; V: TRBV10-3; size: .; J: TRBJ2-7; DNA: TGTGCCATCAGTGAGGGGCAGGCCCTTTACGAGCAGTACTTC; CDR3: CAISEGQALYEQYF
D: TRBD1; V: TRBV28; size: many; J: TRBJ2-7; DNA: TGTGCCAGCAGTTCGGTGCCTTTACCTTTCTCCTCGTATGGCGACAGGGAAATATTCTACGAGCAGTACTTC; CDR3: CASSSVPLPFSSYGDREIFYEQYF
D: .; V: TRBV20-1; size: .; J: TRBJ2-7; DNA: TGCAGTGCTAGGGAGCCGGGATGGCCGGAATACGAGCAGTACTTC; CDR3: CSAREPGWPEYEQYF